The 28 T cell receptor beta chains below were found in one sample sequenced in a study of shared clonotypes between healthy human individuals. Profiling relied on immunoSEQ multiplex PCR, and the TCRdb table lists in-frame clones only, not all of them. This table holds approximately 500,000 clones, 81% found once. The specimen sequenced was PBMCs. The receptors were gathered from a woman in her thirties or forties in good health. Some clones in this sample may be carry-over from other donors' samples.

The chain links TRBV5-1 to TRBJ2-7; D possibly corresponds to TRBD2 (6 bases). V was clipped by 3 bases and J by 6 bases, with 13 bases between them. Germline V CDR1 and CDR2: SGHRS, YFSETQ. The CDR3 spans 13 residues. CDR3 nucleotide sequence: TGCGCCAGCAGCTATTCTAGCGTGGGCGAGCAGTACTTC. Amino acid sequence: CASSYSSVGEQYF.

This clone was seen a few times. The gene calls are TRBV9 and TRBJ2-3; possibly TRBD2 for D (6 bases). Trimming took off 0 bases at V and 3 bases at J, with 14 bases between the two ends. Germline V gene lookup returns CDR1 SGDLS and CDR2 YYNGEE. This CDR3 comprises 16 residues. The CDR3 reads CASSVATRGNTDTQYF. CDR3 coding DNA: TGTGCCAGCAGCGTAGCTACTCGCGGGAATACAGATACGCAGTATTTT.

Of note for this clone: This sequence may be a read error, since a much larger clone differs from it by one base. Other DNA sequences within the sample encode an identical CDR3. The rearrangement links TRBV27 to TRBJ1-6, with 9 bases fitting TRBD1. Germline assignment: CDR1 MNHEY and CDR2 SMNVEV (reference sequence). The trim removed 5 bases at V and 8 bases at J, leaving 10 bases unmatched. The CDR3 totals 16 residues. The CDR3 sequence is CASSPTPGQGYSPLHF. CDR3 DNA: TGTGCCAGCAGTCCTACACCGGGACAGGGCTATTCACCCCTCCACTTT.

For this clone: A read error is likely here: a far larger clone is one base away. Different DNA sequences within this sample yield the same CDR3. The chain carries TRBV29-1 and TRBJ1-2, with 8 bases fitting TRBD1. CDR3 length: 16 residues. The germline gives CDR1 SQVTM, CDR2 ANQGSEA. In nucleotides, the CDR3 is TGCAGCGTTGAGGGGGTCAGGGGGCGCGCAAACTACGGCTACACCTTC. It yields the protein CSVEGVRGRANYGYTF.

The DNA for the CDR3 is TGTGCCTGGATCTTTGACAGGGGTGGAAACACCATATATTTT. Its translation: CAWIFDRGGNTIYF. The V call is TRBV30, the J call TRBJ1-3, with 8 bases that match TRBD1. V dropped 4 bases and J dropped 3; count of bases not matched to a gene: 5. The length of the CDR3 is 14 residues. Germline V gene data show CDR1 as GTSNPN and CDR2 as SVGIG (reference sequence).

Comment on this clone: Only one base separates this from a far larger clonotype, so it likely reflects a read error. Additional DNA sequences in this sample encode the identical CDR3. The rearrangement uses TRBV6-6 and TRBJ2-2; TRBD2 aligns across 10 bases. The CDR3 length is 12 residues. The germline gives CDR1 MNHNY, CDR2 SVGAGI (reference sequence). The CDR3 DNA is TGCGCCAGCAGTAGCGGGGGGCCAGGGCTGTTTTTT. Its protein product is CASSSGGPGLFF.

This clone occurred once. V usage is TRBV6-6 and J usage is TRBJ1-2; D is ambiguous. The CDR3 runs 13 residues. Germline V gene sequence: CDR1 MNHNY, CDR2 SVGAGI (reference sequence). Trimming left V 3 bases short and J 5 bases short, with 10 bases between. CDR3 DNA sequence: TGTGCCAGCAGTTATGACATTGCTTATGGCTACACCTTC. This sequence encodes CASSYDIAYGYTF.

This clone has just a few counts. The chain carries TRBV7-2 and TRBJ2-7; D ambiguous. Trimming removed 1 base at V and 0 bases at J, with 13 bases between. The CDR3 contains 16 residues. Per the germline V gene, CDR1 is SGHTA and CDR2 is FQGNSA. The CDR3 sequence: CASSLDRWAASYEQYF. The CDR3 DNA follows: TGTGCCAGCAGCTTAGATCGGTGGGCGGCCTCCTACGAGCAGTACTTC.

In its sample, this clone was seen a few times. The rearrangement links TRBV5-8 to TRBJ2-2; possibly TRBD1 for D (6 bases). Looked up from germline, CDR1 is SGHTS and CDR2 is YDEGEE. Trimming removed 0 bases from V and 1 base from J, with 19 bases in between. CDR3 length: 19 amino acids. CDR3 region: CASSLARFRTVMNTGELFF. The CDR3 nucleotides are TGTGCCAGCAGCTTGGCCAGGTTCCGGACAGTAATGAACACCGGGGAGCTGTTTTTT.

The chain combines TRBV11-2 with TRBJ2-2; D not certain. In germline, CDR1 is SGHAT, CDR2 FQNNGV. V was cut by 0 bases and J by 8 bases, with 10 bases left in between. The CDR3 is made up of 14 amino acids. The CDR3 sequence is CASSLDRWVGELFF. The CDR3 coding sequence is TGTGCCAGCAGCTTAGATCGATGGGTAGGGGAGCTGTTTTTT. Drawing the rest from reference TRBV11-2 and TRBJ2-2, the complete variable domain is EAGVAQSPRYKIIEKRQSVAFWCNPISGHATLYWYQQILGQGPKLLIQFQNNGVVDDSQLPKDRFSAERLKGVDSTLKIQPAKLEDSAVYLCASSLDRWVGELFFGEGSRLTVL.

The CDR3 DNA reads TGCGCCAGCAGCCAAGGTCGATCCCGCTCCTACAATGAGCAGTTCTTC. Its protein is CASSQGRSRSYNEQFF. This chain joins TRBV4-3 and TRBJ2-1; D remains unclear. The CDR3 runs to 16 residues. The V gene lost 1 base and the J gene lost 0 bases, with 10 bases spanning the gap. Germline V gene data show CDR1 as LGHNA and CDR2 as YSLEER.

Regarding this clone: It is likely a read error: a sequence one base away is far more abundant. Distinct nucleotide sequences in the sample also encode this CDR3. The chain employs TRBV28 and TRBJ1-4, with 7 bases identical to TRBD1. This CDR3 is built from 13 residues. Germline V gives CDR1 MDHEN, CDR2 SYDVKM. The CDR3 sequence is CASHQGGDEKLFF. The CDR3 nucleotides are TGTGCCAGCCACCAGGGGGGGGATGAAAAACTATTTTTT.

This clone was picked up many times. The V gene is TRBV10-1, the J gene TRBJ2-1; tentative D call: TRBD2 (5 bases). Germline CDR1 and CDR2: WNHNN and SYGVQD (reference sequence). The CDR3 consists of 13 residues. Trimming left V 8 bases short and J 4 bases short, with 12 bases between. DNA for the CDR3: TGCGCCAGCTTTTCTCGGGGTTACAATGAGCAGTTCTTC. This translates into CASFSRGYNEQFF.

The chain links TRBV15 to TRBJ1-4; D gene ambiguous. Trimming cost V 0 bases and J 3 bases, with 8 bases left between them. CDR3 length: 15 residues. Germline V lookup: CDR1 LNHNV, CDR2 YYDKDF (reference sequence). Here the CDR3 DNA reads TGTGCCACCAGCAGAGACGGGAGATCTAATGAAAAACTGTTTTTT. Protein: CATSRDGRSNEKLFF.

V usage is TRBV10-3 and J usage is TRBJ2-7; maybe TRBD1 (8 bases). V was pared by 6 bases and J by 5 bases, with 17 bases between. Germline-derived CDR1 and CDR2 are ENHRY and SYGVKD. The CDR3 totals 14 residues. DNA for the CDR3: TGTGCCATCAGGCCGGACAGGGAGGGCGACGAGCAGTACTTC. Protein sequence: CAIRPDREGDEQYF.

This clone was detected only a few times. The rearrangement links TRBV29-1 to TRBJ2-3, with D perhaps matching TRBD2 (6 bases). V was trimmed by 8 bases and J by 0 bases, leaving 9 bases between them. The CDR3 spans 12 residues. The germline V gene has CDR1 SQVTM and CDR2 ANQGSEA. The CDR3 region is CSSSGSTDTQYF. The DNA for the CDR3 is TGCAGCAGTAGCGGTAGCACAGATACGCAGTATTTT.

The V call is TRBV5-8, the J call TRBJ1-5, with D possibly being TRBD1 (6 bases). The CDR3 totals 14 residues. V lost 1 base, J lost 5 bases, and 10 bases lay in between. Germline CDR1 and CDR2: SGHTS and YDEGEE. The CDR3 coding sequence is TGTGCCAGCAGCTTGAGGGGGGGCGATCAGCCCCAGCATTTT. Translating gives CASSLRGGDQPQHF.

The rearrangement joins TRBV5-1 to TRBJ2-5; weak D call: TRBD1 (6 bases). Germline V CDR1 and CDR2: SGHRS, YFSETQ. The CDR3 runs 14 residues. V was cut by 2 bases and J by 3 bases, with 11 bases left in between. The CDR3 sequence is CASSFGRGEETQYF. CDR3 DNA sequence: TGCGCCAGCAGCTTTGGCAGGGGCGAAGAGACCCAGTACTTC.

V gene TRBV18 combines with J gene TRBJ2-5; 7 positions agree with TRBD1. Germline assignment: CDR1 KGHSH and CDR2 LQKENI. This CDR3 is 15 amino acids long. V dropped 2 bases and J dropped 5; count of bases not matched to a gene: 8. CDR3 sequence reads: CASSPVQDRLETQYF. The CDR3 coding sequence is TGTGCCAGCTCACCAGTCCAGGACAGGCTGGAGACCCAGTACTTC.

CDR3 region: CASSESRGQGASGYTF. DNA of the CDR3: TGTGCCAGCAGTGAATCTCGAGGACAGGGGGCGTCAGGCTACACCTTC. This chain links TRBV25-1 with TRBJ1-2; 11 bases align to TRBD1. Germline V gives CDR1 MGHDK, CDR2 SYGVNS. The CDR3 length is 16 residues. Trimming cost V 1 base and J 8 bases; bases outside gene matches: 9.

The V call is TRBV29-1, the J call TRBJ2-1, with 10 positions matching TRBD2. Germline V gene lookup returns CDR1 SQVTM and CDR2 ANQGSEA. Germline trimming cut 7 bases from V and 0 bases from J; bases unmatched to any gene: 9. This CDR3 spans 16 amino acids. CDR3 in DNA: TGCAGCGGCGACGAAGCGGGAGGGAGCTCCTACAATGAGCAGTTCTTC. It yields the protein CSGDEAGGSSYNEQFF.

The CDR3 loop is CASTTIRNTEAFF. CDR3 bases: TGTGCCAGTACGACAATTCGGAACACTGAAGCTTTCTTT. The chain has TRBV19 and TRBJ1-1; D not certain. Germline values: CDR1 LNHDA, CDR2 SQIVND (reference sequence). The CDR3 is 13 residues long. The V end was cut by 7 bases, the J end by 1 base, with 10 bases between.

The rearrangement links TRBV29-1 to TRBJ1-4, with 8 positions matching TRBD1. The CDR3 has 12 amino acids. Germline CDR1 SQVTM, CDR2 ANQGSEA. The J segment lost 8 bases and the V segment lost 7 bases, leaving 6 bases of the junction unmatched. The CDR3 DNA sequence: TGCAGCGCCGGACAGGGAAAAGAAAAACTGTTTTTT. This codes for CSAGQGKEKLFF.

The V call is TRBV15, the J call TRBJ2-2, with D possibly matching TRBD2 (5 bases). Germline CDR1 is LNHNV and CDR2 is YYDKDF (reference sequence). CDR3 length: 12 amino acids. The V and J ends lost 6 bases and 7 bases respectively, with 9 bases between them. The CDR3 DNA reads as TGTGCCACCAGAGTCGCGGGCGGGGAGCTGTTTTTT. Protein sequence: CATRVAGGELFF.

The chain recombines TRBV7-6 with TRBJ2-7, with D unclear. The CDR3 is 11 residues long. The V end lost 4 bases, the J end lost 3 bases, and 4 bases lay between the germline ends. CDR1 is SGHVS and CDR2 is FNYEAQ in the germline V gene. The CDR3: CASSSDYEQYF. The CDR3 region has the DNA TGTGCCAGCAGCTCCGACTACGAGCAGTACTTC.

The chain carries TRBV11-2 and TRBJ2-7; 11 nucleotides agree with TRBD1. After removal of 2 bases from V and 2 bases from J, the junction contained 5 bases not matched to a gene. Looked up from germline, CDR1 is SGHAT and CDR2 is FQNNGV. The CDR3 is 16 residues long. CDR3 region: CASSLTMGQGAYEQYF. CDR3 DNA: TGTGCCAGCAGCTTAACGATGGGACAGGGGGCCTACGAGCAGTACTTC.

About this clone itself: The same CDR3 is also encoded by other DNA sequences in this sample. This rearrangement joins TRBV30 to TRBJ2-7; perhaps TRBD2 as D (6 bases). The V gene's germline CDR1 is GTSNPN and CDR2 SVGIG (reference sequence). Trimming took 3 bases from V and 2 from J, leaving 8 bases between them. This CDR3 region has 12 residues. CDR3 sequence reads: CAWSGGTYEQYF. DNA of the CDR3: TGTGCCTGGAGCGGCGGGACCTACGAGCAGTACTTC. The whole variable domain, filled in from reference TRBV30 and TRBJ2-7, reads SQTIHQWPATLVQPVGSPLSLECTVEGTSNPNLYWYRQAAGRGLQLLFYSVGIGQISSEVPQNLSASRPQDRQFILSSKKLLLSDSGFYLCAWSGGTYEQYFGPGTRLTVT.

The rearrangement uses TRBV5-1 and TRBJ2-2, with 7 bases that match TRBD1. The CDR3 consists of 14 residues. Germline assignment: CDR1 SGHRS and CDR2 YFSETQ. The V gene end was trimmed by 4 bases and the J gene end by 7 bases; junction bases not matched to a gene: 7. CDR3 residues: CASSLQDRVGELFF. CDR3 in DNA: TGCGCCAGCAGCCTCCAAGACAGGGTCGGGGAGCTGTTTTTT.